This passage covers 20 T cell receptor beta chains from one sample sequenced in a study of CD8+CD57+ T cells in acquired aplastic anemia. TCR beta VDJ and CDR3 profiles were obtained from a genomic DNA template. In TCRdb, the reads were re-called with MiXCR into one record per CDR3 protein. Of around 200,000 distinct CDR3 sequences in the sample, 60% to 65% were seen once. The sequenced sample consisted of sorted CD4+, CD8+, or CD8+CD57+ T cells (not recorded which) from PBMCs. Every receptor here comes from a human donor in good health.

CDR3 DNA sequence: TGTGCCAGTAGTAAGGGACCGTATAGCAATCAGCCCCAGCATTTT. Translation gives CASSKGPYSNQPQHF. The V call is TRBV19, the J call TRBJ1-5; possible D gene TRBD1, 5 bases. Germline V gene data show CDR1 as LNHDA and CDR2 as SQIVND (reference sequence). V gave up 4 bases and J gave up 0 bases, with 10 bases separating them. The CDR3 sequence is 15 residues long.

V and J are TRBV2 and TRBJ2-7, with D uncertain. V lost 6 bases to trimming and J lost 3 bases, with 6 bases between them. Germline lookup yields CDR1 SNHLY and CDR2 FYNNEI. CDR3 length: 11 residues. The CDR3 spells CASRFGYEQYF. CDR3 DNA sequence: TGTGCCAGCAGATTTGGCTACGAGCAGTACTTC.

This clonotype was counted between two and nine times. CDR3 sequence: CASSDTGTDTGELFF. CDR3 nucleotides: TGTGCCAGCAGCGATACCGGGACAGACACCGGGGAGCTGTTTTTT. The chain uses TRBV6-4 and TRBJ2-2; 7 nucleotides agree with TRBD1. The J segment lost 3 bases and the V segment lost 6 bases, leaving 7 bases of the junction unmatched. The CDR3 covers 15 residues. CDR1 and CDR2 (germline): MRHNA, SNTAGT.

The V and J genes are TRBV9 and TRBJ1-2; 11 bases map to TRBD1. The germline V gene encodes CDR1 SGDLS and CDR2 YYNGEE. J was trimmed by 7 bases and V by 3 bases; bases with no gene match: 8. CDR3 length: 15 amino acids. In DNA form, the CDR3 reads TGTGCCAGCAGCGCGGACAGGGGGCGAGTTGGTGGCTACACCTTC. It encodes CASSADRGRVGGYTF. The variable domain in full, with the rest retrieved from reference TRBV9 and TRBJ1-2, is DSGVTQTPKHLITATGQRVTLRCSPRSGDLSVYWYQQSLDQGLQFLIQYYNGEERAKGNILERFSAQQFPDLHSELNLSSLELGDSALYFCASSADRGRVGGYTFGSGTRLTVV.

The rearrangement uses TRBV7-8 and TRBJ1-2; the D is unclear. Between the trimmed V and J ends, which lost 3 bases and 8 bases, there was a span of 13 bases. Germline V gene lookup returns CDR1 SGHVS and CDR2 FQNEAQ. The CDR3 loop spans 13 amino acids. Written as DNA, the CDR3 is TGTGCCAGCAGCTTCGGAGGTACCGGGGGCTACACCTTC. It is translated as CASSFGGTGGYTF.

This rearrangement joins TRBV7-2 to TRBJ2-5; tentatively, D is TRBD1 or TRBD2 (5 bases each). Germline assignment: CDR1 SGHTA and CDR2 FQGNSA. Trimming stripped 3 bases from V and 3 bases from J, with 8 bases between. The CDR3 covers 13 residues. The CDR3 loop reads CASSLGPKETQYF. Written as DNA, the CDR3 is TGTGCCAGCAGCTTGGGACCTAAAGAGACCCAGTACTTC. The full variable domain, rest sourced from reference TRBV7-2 and TRBJ2-5, is GAGVSQSPSNKVTEKGKDVELRCDPISGHTALYWYRQSLGQGLEFLIYFQGNSAPDKSGLPSDRFSAERTGGSVSTLTIQRTQQEDSAVYLCASSLGPKETQYFGPGTRLLVL.

V and J are TRBV15 and TRBJ2-1; no clear D. CDR3 length: 13 amino acids. Germline loops: CDR1 LNHNV, CDR2 YYDKDF (reference sequence). V was cut by 5 bases and J by 3 bases, with 8 bases left in between. The CDR3 DNA sequence: TGTGCCACCAGCCCCAGCGTCTACAATGAGCAGTTCTTC. Protein product: CATSPSVYNEQFF.

This clonotype was seen a handful of times. This chain links TRBV9 with TRBJ1-2; no firm D call. CDR1 and CDR2 (germline): SGDLS, YYNGEE. This CDR3 has 12 residues. V lost 0 bases and J lost 7, with 7 bases in between. The CDR3 loop is CASSVDAGGYTF. The CDR3 DNA reads as TGTGCCAGCAGCGTAGACGCTGGTGGCTACACCTTC.

The V call is TRBV19, the J call TRBJ1-5; tentatively, D is TRBD1 (5 bases). This CDR3 comprises 18 residues. The germline V and J ends were trimmed by 9 bases and 1 base, with 25 bases remaining between them. Germline lookup yields CDR1 LNHDA and CDR2 SQIVND (reference sequence). CDR3 bases: TGTGCCAGCAACAATCGGGACCGATACTTCGGGAGCAATCAGCCCCAGCATTTT. It is translated as CASNNRDRYFGSNQPQHF. Based on the CDR3 plus reference TRBV19 and TRBJ1-5, the full variable domain is DGGITQSPKYLFRKEGQNVTLSCEQNLNHDAMYWYRQDPGQGLRLIYYSQIVNDFQKGDIAEGYSVSREKKESFPLTVTSAQKNPTAFYLCASNNRDRYFGSNQPQHFGDGTRLSIL.

The sample holds a few counts of this clonotype. V and J are TRBV2 and TRBJ1-1; TRBD1 matches at 8 bases. V was pared by 5 bases and J by 1 base, with 3 bases of the junction left unmatched. The CDR3 runs to 14 residues. Germline V lookup: CDR1 SNHLY, CDR2 FYNNEI. CDR3 loop: CASSMTGANTEAFF. The CDR3 nucleotides are TGTGCCAGCAGTATGACAGGGGCGAACACTGAAGCTTTCTTT.

The chain is built from TRBV12-3 or TRBV12-4 and TRBJ2-5, with D perhaps given as TRBD1 or TRBD2 (6 bases each). Trimming shortened V by 4 bases and J by 5 bases, and 20 bases separated the two germline ends. This CDR3 spans 16 amino acids. The CDR3 DNA is TGTGCCAGCAGTTCCCCTCGAGGAGGGGGTGTGGAGACCCAGTACTTC. This codes for CASSSPRGGGVETQYF.

Points on this clonotype: Sequence at one end of the junction differs from germline and may be a read error. CDR3 sequence reads: CSARGDEASF. The CDR3 DNA sequence: TGCAGTGCTAGGGGTGATGAAGCTTCCTTT. The chain uses TRBV20-1 and TRBJ1-1; D ambiguous. This CDR3 region has 10 residues. The germline V gene encodes CDR1 DFQATT and CDR2 SNEGSKA (reference sequence).

This clonotype was detected many times. The chain couples TRBV7-9 to TRBJ1-6; perhaps TRBD1 as D (5 bases). The CDR3 contains 15 residues. V gave up 5 bases and J gave up 7 bases, with 15 bases separating them. Per the germline V gene, CDR1 is SEHNR and CDR2 is FQNEAQ (reference sequence). This CDR3 is CASSPLSGFNSPLHF. The CDR3 region has the DNA TGTGCCAGCAGCCCACTTTCAGGGTTCAATTCACCCCTCCACTTT.

The chain links TRBV5-1 to TRBJ2-1; TRBD1 matches 8 bases. Germline CDR1 SGHRS, CDR2 YFSETQ. This CDR3 comprises 12 residues. The junction had 5 bases not matched to a gene; V was cut back by 7 bases and J by 8 bases. The CDR3 spells CASGDRMDEQFF. The CDR3 DNA reads TGCGCCAGCGGGGACAGGATGGATGAGCAGTTCTTC.

This clonotype was recorded at least ten times. The chain couples TRBV20-1 to TRBJ2-3, with 13 bases that match TRBD2. The germline V gene encodes CDR1 DFQATT and CDR2 SNEGSKA (reference sequence). V shed 0 bases and J 2 bases; nucleotides not matched to a gene: 2. The CDR3 spans 16 residues. CDR3 sequence: CSARDGTSGDTDTQYF. CDR3 DNA sequence: TGCAGTGCTAGAGATGGGACTAGCGGGGACACAGATACGCAGTATTTT.

This clonotype has a count of ten or more. The chain recombines TRBV7-9 with TRBJ2-7; D not resolved. The CDR3 is made up of 13 amino acids. The V gene's germline CDR1 is SEHNR and CDR2 FQNEAQ (reference sequence). The V end was cut by 1 base, the J end by 3 bases, with 7 bases between. CDR3 in DNA: TGTGCCAGCAGCTTAGGTGGGATCTACGAGCAGTACTTC. This encodes CASSLGGIYEQYF.

The J gene is TRBJ2-5, the V gene TRBV24-1, with D possibly being TRBD2 (7 bases). The CDR3 contains 14 residues. V shed 3 bases and J shed 5 bases, with 12 bases lying between them. Looked up from germline, CDR1 is KGHDR and CDR2 is SFDVKD. Here the CDR3 reads CATSDRGAGETQYF. The CDR3 nucleotides are TGTGCCACCAGTGATCGGGGGGCGGGGGAGACCCAGTACTTC.

The CDR3 DNA follows: TGTGCCAGCAGCCCGGGCCTAAATTCACCCCTCCACTTT. Its protein is CASSPGLNSPLHF. The genes are TRBV2 and TRBJ1-6, with D uncertain. Trimming stripped 6 bases from V and 7 bases from J, with 10 bases between. The CDR3 covers 13 residues. Looked up from germline, CDR1 is SNHLY and CDR2 is FYNNEI.

This chain links TRBV19 with TRBJ1-5, with a tentative D call TRBD1 (6 bases). Germline loops: CDR1 LNHDA, CDR2 SQIVND (reference sequence). The CDR3 runs 17 residues. Trimming took 0 bases from V and 5 from J, leaving 17 bases between them. As DNA, the CDR3 is TGTGCCAGTAGTATAGATTATGGGAAAGGGGGATATCAGCCCCAGCATTTT. This encodes CASSIDYGKGGYQPQHF.

This clonotype appeared a single time. One junction end disagrees with the germline gene, perhaps due to a read error. CDR3 sequence reads: CASSRETGGGSPGNTGELFF. In DNA form, the CDR3 reads TGTGCCAGCAGTAGGGAGACAGGGGGAGGATCCCCGGGAAACACCGGGGAGCTGTTTTTT. The chain recombines TRBV24-1 with TRBJ2-2, with 9 bases identical to TRBD1. CDR1 is KGHDR, CDR2 SFDVKD, per germline. The CDR3 has 20 residues.